This TCR beta chain was documented in a study of cytomegalovirus exposure and HLA in healthy donors. Points on this clone: The antigen remains undetermined.

Primers included in the PCR were 60 Vbeta and 13 Jbeta primers. Here immunoSEQ multiplex PCR was the method, and the copy in TCRdb shows in-frame clones only, minus some. The repertoire table contains 90,000 to 120,000 clones. Germline assignment: CDR1 SNHLY and CDR2 FYNNEI. With 4 bases removed from V and 8 bases from J, the gap between germline ends came to 8 bases. The CDR3 is made up of 11 amino acids. Study results and limitations: Most likely, a cluster of highly shared sequence variants arose as a sequencing artifact. In a later analysis, donors in an Asian-associated ancestry cluster reportedly had fewer N-insertions in productive TCRs than the cohort mean. Several of the most significant clusters appeared, in a later analysis, to be linked to common viral pathogens. As was reported, the classifier diagnosed cytomegalovirus status with high specificity and sensitivity.

This chain joins TRBV2 and TRBJ1-1; D not certain. This sequence originates from a man aged 45-65 years in good health and CMV-seronegative. The sample consisted of PBMCs. The CDR3: CASSAEGEAFF. The CDR3 DNA follows: TGTGCCAGCAGTGCGGAGGGAGAAGCTTTCTTT.